Following are 26 T cell receptor beta chains from one sample sequenced in a study of control samples from healthy donors and cancer patients. The table came from immunoSEQ multiplex PCR; TCRdb's copy has only in-frame clones and leaves some out. Of 150,000 or so clones in the sample, 93% were seen once. Sample: blood. These receptors came from a woman aged 60-70 years in good health.

CDR3 nucleotide sequence: TGCGCCAGCAGCTTGGAAGGAAGACCTCATACGCAGTATTTT. Encoded protein: CASSLEGRPHTQYF. This rearrangement joins TRBV5-1 to TRBJ2-3; D is unclear. V was clipped by 0 bases and J by 7 bases, with 12 bases between them. Germline-derived CDR1 and CDR2 are SGHRS and YFSETQ. The CDR3 is made up of 14 amino acids.

This chain connects TRBV10-2 to TRBJ2-1; 9 nucleotides match TRBD2. CDR1 WSHSY and CDR2 SAAADI come from the germline V gene. Germline trimming cut 6 bases from V and 3 bases from J; bases unmatched to any gene: 0. The CDR3 totals 13 residues. In DNA form, the CDR3 reads TGCGCCAGCAGACTAGCGGGCTACAATGAGCAGTTCTTC. Translated, it gives CASRLAGYNEQFF.

This chain links TRBV7-2 with TRBJ2-3, with D uncertain. V lost 5 bases and J lost 7, with 13 bases in between. Germline loops: CDR1 SGHTA, CDR2 FQGNSA. The CDR3 extends over 13 amino acids. This CDR3 is CASSTRYINTQYF. The CDR3 coding sequence is TGTGCCAGCAGCACCCGCTACATAAATACGCAGTATTTT.

This clone was observed a single time. The chain recombines TRBV7-3 with TRBJ2-2; TRBD1 aligns across 7 bases. V was clipped by 4 bases and J by 4 bases; unmatched bases: 6. Per germline, CDR1 SGHTA and CDR2 FQGTGA. This CDR3 is built from 15 residues. This CDR3 is CASSSTGDGTGELFF. Written as DNA, the CDR3 is TGTGCCAGCAGCTCTACAGGGGACGGCACCGGGGAGCTGTTTTTT.

V usage is TRBV4-1 and J usage is TRBJ1-6, with D perhaps TRBD1 (5 bases). Germline V gene lookup returns CDR1 MGHRA and CDR2 YSYEKL. CDR3 size: 19 residues. V shed 0 bases and J shed 0 bases, with 15 bases lying between them. The CDR3 DNA reads as TGCGCCAGCAGCCAAGATCCTAGGGGAGGGAGCTCCTATAATTCACCCCTCCACTTT. It codes for CASSQDPRGGSSYNSPLHF.

The chain uses TRBV2 and TRBJ2-1; D is possibly TRBD1 (6 bases). CDR1 is SNHLY and CDR2 is FYNNEI in the germline V gene. CDR3 length equals 14 residues. V was trimmed by 7 bases and J by 5 bases, leaving 15 bases between them. CDR3 sequence reads: CASNQGMFNNEQFF. CDR3 coding DNA: TGTGCCAGCAATCAGGGGATGTTTAACAATGAGCAGTTCTTC.

In this sample, this clone turned up a few times. The chain joins TRBV12-3 or TRBV12-4 to TRBJ1-2, with D possibly being TRBD1 (6 bases). Trimming took off 5 bases at V and 8 bases at J, with 15 bases between the two ends. There are 13 residues in the CDR3. Written as DNA, the CDR3 is TGTGCCAGCAGTCCAGTACGGGGGCGCGGCTACACCTTC. This codes for CASSPVRGRGYTF.

The rearrangement links TRBV6-1 to TRBJ1-5; no firm D call. Trimming pared 0 bases from V and 11 bases from J, leaving 23 bases between. The CDR3 consists of 17 residues. Germline-derived CDR1 and CDR2 are MNHNS and SASEGT. DNA for the CDR3: TGTGCCAGCAGTGAAGCATATCTGGTGTTAGCCGGGGTGTCCCAGCATTTT. Translated: CASSEAYLVLAGVSQHF.

A few counts support this clone. The rearrangement joins TRBV19 to TRBJ1-6; D unresolved. CDR3 length: 16 amino acids. Between the trimmed V and J ends, which lost 7 bases and 2 bases, there was a span of 15 bases. Per germline, CDR1 LNHDA and CDR2 SQIVND (reference sequence). The CDR3 DNA reads TGTGCCAGTAATCCGGGAACGACCACCTATAATTCACCCCTCCACTTT. Protein: CASNPGTTTYNSPLHF.

This clone was found a few times. CDR3 region: CASSLNGGGIITGELFF. The CDR3 region has the DNA TGTGCCAGCAGCTTAAACGGGGGAGGTATTATCACCGGGGAGCTGTTTTTT. The V gene is TRBV7-3, the J gene TRBJ2-2, with D maybe TRBD2 (6 bases). The CDR3 totals 17 residues. Germline loops: CDR1 SGHTA, CDR2 FQGTGA. Deletions cut 1 base from V and 4 bases from J, with 16 bases between.

The genes are TRBV7-8 and TRBJ1-5; 7 nucleotides agree with TRBD1. The CDR3 spans 17 residues. Germline V gene data show CDR1 as SGHVS and CDR2 as FQNEAQ. The J segment lost 1 base and the V segment lost 2 bases, leaving 8 bases of the junction unmatched. The chain's CDR3 is CASSLWGRQGSNQPQHF. CDR3 coding DNA: TGTGCCAGCAGCTTATGGGGACGACAGGGAAGCAATCAGCCCCAGCATTTT.

This chain connects TRBV7-6 to TRBJ1-6; no firm D call. Trimming cost V 5 bases and J 7 bases, with 18 bases left between them. CDR3 length: 16 amino acids. The germline V gene encodes CDR1 SGHVS and CDR2 FNYEAQ. CDR3 sequence: CASSLNAENKNSPLHF. CDR3 nucleotides: TGTGCCAGCAGCCTCAACGCTGAGAACAAGAATTCACCCCTCCACTTT.

V is TRBV12-5 and J is TRBJ2-3, with 9 bases identical to TRBD1. Germline V gene sequence: CDR1 LGHNT, CDR2 FRNRAP. V was clipped by 5 bases and J by 3 bases; unmatched bases: 9. This CDR3 is built from 16 residues. CDR3 residues: CASGPRGTGKTDTQYF. The DNA of the CDR3 is TGTGCTAGTGGTCCCCGAGGGACAGGGAAGACAGATACGCAGTATTTT.

The genes are TRBV27 and TRBJ2-7, with unresolved D. The CDR3 spans 13 residues. V was cut by 2 bases and J by 2 bases, with 7 bases left in between. Germline CDR1 reads MNHEY; CDR2 reads SMNVEV (reference sequence). CDR3 sequence reads: CASSLRRAYEQYF. The CDR3, as DNA: TGTGCCAGCAGTTTACGCAGAGCCTACGAGCAGTACTTC.

The chain uses TRBV6-6 and TRBJ1-3; D may be TRBD1 (6 bases). The germline V gene has CDR1 MNHNY and CDR2 SVGAGI (reference sequence). V lost 0 bases and J 3 bases, leaving 12 bases between the germline ends. This CDR3 contains 16 residues. The CDR3 spells CASSYSRGADGNTIYF. The CDR3 region has the DNA TGTGCCAGCAGTTACTCTAGGGGGGCGGATGGAAACACCATATATTTT.

This clone was recorded only once. The genes are TRBV30 and TRBJ1-1; D is possibly TRBD1 (5 bases). The CDR3 covers 14 residues. Trimming took 0 bases from V and 1 from J, leaving 9 bases between them. CDR1 is GTSNPN and CDR2 is SVGIG in the germline V gene (reference sequence). CDR3 sequence: CAWSVQEGNTEAFF. CDR3 nucleotides: TGTGCCTGGAGTGTACAGGAGGGGAACACTGAAGCTTTCTTT.

The chain uses TRBV5-4 and TRBJ1-2; 7 bases line up with TRBD1. There are 15 residues in the CDR3. Germline V gene sequence: CDR1 SGHNT, CDR2 YYREEE (reference sequence). Germline trimming cut 3 bases from V and 8 bases from J; bases unmatched to any gene: 13. The CDR3 loop is CASSSGGLGDWGYTF. DNA of the CDR3: TGTGCCAGCAGCTCAGGGGGACTGGGGGATTGGGGCTACACCTTC.

This sequence joins TRBV4-3 and TRBJ2-1; D is unresolved. The germline CDR1 and CDR2 sequences are LGHNA and YSLEER. Trimming removed 0 bases at V and 0 bases at J, with 12 bases between. There are 17 residues in the CDR3. The CDR3 here is CASSQDPQSSSYNEQFF. CDR3 nucleotide sequence: TGCGCCAGCAGCCAAGATCCCCAGAGTAGCTCCTACAATGAGCAGTTCTTC.

V and J are TRBV3-1 (or the pseudogene TRBV3-2) and TRBJ2-1; D is uncertain. Trimming took 0 bases from V and 8 from J, leaving 14 bases between them. CDR3 length: 15 residues. Germline assignment: CDR1 LGHDT and CDR2 YNNKEL (reference sequence). The DNA of the CDR3 is TGTGCCAGCAGCCAAGAAAGGCCCCGGTCCGATGAGCAGTTCTTC. Protein product: CASSQERPRSDEQFF.

The chain couples TRBV4-3 to TRBJ1-2; D may be TRBD1 (5 bases). Germline loops: CDR1 LGHNA, CDR2 YSLEER. Deletions cut 1 base from V and 4 bases from J, with 10 bases between. The CDR3 spans 14 residues. This CDR3 reads CASSQVRDRYGYTF. In DNA, the CDR3 is TGCGCCAGCAGCCAAGTCAGGGACCGCTATGGCTACACCTTC.

V usage is TRBV2 and J usage is TRBJ1-5, with D hard to call. Trimming took off 5 bases at V and 5 bases at J, with 19 bases between the two ends. Germline V CDR1 and CDR2: SNHLY, FYNNEI. The CDR3 totals 16 residues. The DNA of the CDR3 is TGTGCCAGCAGTCCACCGGGAAGCCCAGCGGATCAGCCCCAGCATTTT. Its protein product is CASSPPGSPADQPQHF.

The V gene is TRBV5-1, the J gene TRBJ2-6; no clear D. From germline, CDR1 is SGHRS and CDR2 YFSETQ. The CDR3 sequence is 17 residues long. V lost 9 bases and J lost 0, with 19 bases in between. This CDR3 is CATPTGPDSSGANVLTF. CDR3 DNA: TGCGCCACCCCAACCGGGCCAGATTCCTCTGGGGCCAACGTCCTGACTTTC.

CDR3 sequence (DNA): TGTGCCAGCAGCCGGGCTGGGGGGACTAATGAAAAACTGTTTTTT. It yields the protein CASSRAGGTNEKLFF. This chain links TRBV5-6 with TRBJ1-4; possibly TRBD1 for D (5 bases). The CDR3 sequence is 15 residues long. CDR1 SGHDT and CDR2 YYEEEE come from the germline V gene. V lost 4 bases and J 2 bases, leaving 12 bases between the germline ends.

This clone has a handful of counts. The chain joins TRBV19 to TRBJ2-4, with D perhaps TRBD2 (6 bases). CDR1 and CDR2 from the germline V gene are LNHDA and SQIVND (reference sequence). The CDR3 length is 15 residues. Between the trimmed V and J ends, which lost 6 bases and 3 bases, there was a span of 15 bases. This CDR3 reads CASSRGGDSKNIQYF. The DNA of the CDR3 is TGTGCCAGTAGCCGTGGAGGGGATAGCAAAAACATTCAGTACTTC.

Comments on this clone: In the same sample, other DNA sequences code for this CDR3. The V gene is TRBV20-1, the J gene TRBJ2-5; D uncertain. The germline V and J ends were trimmed by 4 bases and 2 bases, with 5 bases remaining between them. This CDR3 comprises 11 residues. Germline lookup yields CDR1 DFQATT and CDR2 SNEGSKA (reference sequence). CDR3 bases: TGCAGTGCTACCCGACAAGAGACCCAGTACTTC. Residues: CSATRQETQYF.

The chain recombines TRBV7-2 with TRBJ1-1; D not certain. The germline V gene has CDR1 SGHTA and CDR2 FQGNSA. V was cut by 5 bases and J by 6 bases, with 19 bases left in between. The CDR3 runs 15 residues. CDR3 coding DNA: TGTGCCAGCAGCCCCGGCCCGGGTGGGTGGGCTGAAGCTTTCTTT. Translation gives CASSPGPGGWAEAFF.